Reported below is one T cell receptor (beta chain). Its antigen is still unknown. The data are from a study of relationships among human T cell subsets. The study, taken as a whole, reports: Th1, Th2 and regulatory subsets overlapped substantially in CDR3 sequences. Clones with over 100 reads held over 60% of CD8+ cytotoxic sequences.

Anti-CD25 beads selected CD4+CD25+ regulatory T cells from positively selected CD4+ cells. The V and J ends lost 6 bases and 4 bases respectively, with 16 bases between them. The CDR3 consists of 14 residues. Germline values: CDR1 SGHRS, CDR2 YFSETQ. The T cell receptor alpha and beta CDR3 regions were amplified from mRNA by semiquantitative ARM-PCR. In ARM-PCR, communal superprimers followed tagged nested gene-specific primers for exponential amplification. Exonuclease cleared nested primers, then first-round products were reamplified. TCRdb recomputed calls from the multiplex PCR reads with MiXCR, one row per CDR3 protein. The repertoire consists of some 13,000 distinct CDR3 sequences, with 60% occurring once and the leading ten covering roughly 2%.

The receptor's source is a man aged 35-49 years in good health. The specimen sequenced was Tregs sorted from blood. The gene calls are TRBV5-1 and TRBJ1-1; D is unresolved. The CDR3 DNA is TGCGCCAGCACTTCCCGGACCCGATCCACTGAAGCTTTCTTT. Encoded protein: CASTSRTRSTEAFF.